The clone carrying this TCR beta chain appeared a few times. Its antigen is undetermined. The CDR3 contains 15 residues. Germline V gene sequence: CDR1 LGHDT, CDR2 YNNKEL (reference sequence). Trimming removed 1 base from V and 3 bases from J, with 10 bases in between. The data belong to a study of regulatory T cells in long-lasting Graves disease. Points from the study as a whole: Favored usage of TRBV28, TRBJ1-2 and TRBJ2-5 was recorded in persistent disease.

Time point meaning: persistent/refractory GD, antithyroid drugs over 5 years with positive TRAb. PBMC RNA served as the TCR library source. Arm-PCR with iRepertoire HTBI primers amplified the CDR3 regions for these TCR beta libraries. TCRdb passed the multiplex PCR reads through MiXCR, listing each CDR3 protein once. The sample includes approximately 470,000 distinct CDR3 sequences, less than 25% seen only once; the top ten take 7% to 10%. The sample was peripheral blood mononuclear cells (PBMCs), taken when the disease was refractory, from a patient treated with antithyroid drugs. This clonotype was obtained from a female donor with Graves disease. The rearrangement joins TRBV3-1 to TRBJ2-4; D gene ambiguous. CDR3 sequence (DNA): TGTGCCAGCAGCCAAGGTTGGGTGGGCAAAAACATTCAGTACTTC. Translating it yields CASSQGWVGKNIQYF.